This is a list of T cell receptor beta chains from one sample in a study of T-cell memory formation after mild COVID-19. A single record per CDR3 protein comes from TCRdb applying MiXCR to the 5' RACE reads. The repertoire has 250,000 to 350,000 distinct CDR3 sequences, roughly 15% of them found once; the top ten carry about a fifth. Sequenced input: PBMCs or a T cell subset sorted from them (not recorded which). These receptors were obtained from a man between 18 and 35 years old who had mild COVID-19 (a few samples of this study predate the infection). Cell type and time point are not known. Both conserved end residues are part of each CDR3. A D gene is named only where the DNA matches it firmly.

CASSPQPGDNQPQHF,TRBV9,.,TRBJ1-5
CASSQVRTVNEKLFF,TRBV4-3,.,TRBJ1-4
CASSLRGAGNQPQHF,TRBV7-8,.,TRBJ1-5
CASSEAHTEAFF,TRBV19,.,TRBJ1-1
CASRSAAEQFF,TRBV2,.,TRBJ2-1
CASSWGISNQPQHF,TRBV12-3/TRBV12-4,.,TRBJ1-5
CASSEPGTLTYGYTF,TRBV6-1,.,TRBJ1-2
CASSSLDEKLFF,TRBV27,.,TRBJ1-4
CASSLGLAGDGNQPQHF,TRBV5-6,.,TRBJ1-5
CASLTGTNTGELFF,TRBV6-1,.,TRBJ2-2
CSVEQRGRGYTF,TRBV29-1,.,TRBJ1-2
CASSGEGGGETQYF,TRBV2,TRBD1,TRBJ2-5
CAISPHGEVSNQPQHF,TRBV10-3,.,TRBJ1-5
CASSFRSAGRNTEAFF,TRBV27,.,TRBJ1-1
CASSLSSSPLHF,TRBV7-9,.,TRBJ1-6
CASSLRYSTARYGYTF,TRBV7-2,.,TRBJ1-2
CASSETPEGGYTF,TRBV7-9,.,TRBJ1-2
CASSQVGVSGREQFF,TRBV4-3,.,TRBJ2-1
CASSFGPEQFF,TRBV7-9,.,TRBJ2-1
CASSFRPADTQYF,TRBV4-3,.,TRBJ2-3
CASSLSGAHNEQFF,TRBV7-3,.,TRBJ2-1
CASSKTDEQYF,TRBV3-1,.,TRBJ2-7
CASSQDLAGGPYEQYF,TRBV4-1,TRBD2,TRBJ2-7
CASSLGGGGSHNEQFF,TRBV11-3,.,TRBJ2-1
CASSYRQSDSPLHF,TRBV6-5,.,TRBJ1-6
CASSQDTIRVDGYTF,TRBV3-1,.,TRBJ1-2
CASSQEEGRIGINEQFF,TRBV4-3,.,TRBJ2-1
CASSLNRNGYTF,TRBV28,.,TRBJ1-2
CSARDPGSGGAADTQYF,TRBV20-1,TRBD2,TRBJ2-3
CASSFGQKQFF,TRBV5-6,.,TRBJ2-1
CASSGGEGGNTEAFF,TRBV12-3/TRBV12-4,.,TRBJ1-1
CASSESTSTDTQYF,TRBV7-3,.,TRBJ2-3
CSARAVSHGNEQFF,TRBV20-1,.,TRBJ2-1
CSARKDRGSVGELFF,TRBV20-1,TRBD1,TRBJ2-2
CASSLAVDRSVDTQYF,TRBV5-1,.,TRBJ2-3